Sequencing of this T cell receptor (beta chain) was carried out in a study of T cell responses to AZD1222 COVID-19 vaccine. From germline, CDR1 is LGHNA and CDR2 YSLEER. With V trimmed by 3 bases and J by 6 bases, 7 bases remained unmatched. The CDR3 is 15 residues long. Some clones are missing from TCRdb's copy, which holds only in-frame ones; the method was immunoSEQ multiplex PCR. In the table there are under 150,000 clones, about 90% of which are singletons. As for this clone: The antigen is undetermined.

Study conclusions and caveats: Most donors were white British, females outnumbered males, and clonal diversity was possibly underestimated.

This chain uses TRBV4-3 with TRBJ2-1; TRBD1 agrees at 8 bases. This receptor was identified in an adult who received the AZD1222 COVID-19 vaccine. Sequences were derived from peripheral blood, sampled 28 days after the second AZD1222 dose. The CDR3 DNA reads as TGCGCCAGCAGCCAGGAAGACAGGGGAAGCAATGAGCAGTTCTTC. Its protein product is CASSQEDRGSNEQFF.